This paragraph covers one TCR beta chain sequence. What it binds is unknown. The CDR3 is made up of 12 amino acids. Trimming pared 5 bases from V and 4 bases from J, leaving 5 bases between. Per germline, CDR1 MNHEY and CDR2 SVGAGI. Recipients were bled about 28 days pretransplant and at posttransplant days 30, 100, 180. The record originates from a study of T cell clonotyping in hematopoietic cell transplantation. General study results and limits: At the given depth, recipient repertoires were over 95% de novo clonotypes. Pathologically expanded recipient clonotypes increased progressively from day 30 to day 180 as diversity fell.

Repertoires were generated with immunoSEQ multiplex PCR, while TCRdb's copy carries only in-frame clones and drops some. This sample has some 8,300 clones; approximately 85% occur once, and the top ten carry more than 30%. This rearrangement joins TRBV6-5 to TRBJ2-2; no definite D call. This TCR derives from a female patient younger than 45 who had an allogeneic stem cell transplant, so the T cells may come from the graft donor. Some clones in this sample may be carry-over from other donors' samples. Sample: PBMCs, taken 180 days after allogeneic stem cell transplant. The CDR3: CASSDSTGELFF. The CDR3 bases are TGTGCCAGCAGTGATTCCACCGGGGAGCTGTTTTTT.